This T cell receptor (beta chain) is drawn from a study of blood T cell repertoires in COVID-19. Trimming at V came to 5 bases and at J to 3 bases, leaving 12 bases not matched to a gene. Looked up from germline, CDR1 is SEHNR and CDR2 is FQNEAQ (reference sequence). This CDR3 has 18 residues. Clones were read by immunoSEQ multiplex PCR, and TCRdb kept only the in-frame ones, dropping some. The sample lists 150,000 to 200,000 clones; around 80% were seen once. This clone was counted a single time. This clonotype originated in a human donor with acute or convalescent COVID-19. The donor label of this sample is uncertain. The chain carries TRBV7-9 and TRBJ2-2, with 10 bases lining up with TRBD2. The sample taken for sequencing was peripheral blood. The CDR3 DNA reads as TGTGCCAGCAGCAGCGGGAGGGGCCTGGATCTGGACACCGGGGAGCTGTTTTTT. It is translated as CASSSGRGLDLDTGELFF.